The rows below give T cell receptor beta chains drawn from one sample of a study of T cell clones after liver transplantation. Sequencing used immunoSEQ multiplex PCR; TCRdb keeps in-frame clones, though not all of them. This table has 70,000 to 85,000 clones, 75% to 85% appearing once. The material sequenced was CD4+ T cells from blood, taken before liver transplant. Receptor source: a human donor who received a liver transplant. Each CDR3 is given with its conserved first and last residue. The D gene is left open where the match is weak. Size is omitted from some rows. Given values are once, few, many or a class for expanded clones.

>once|TRBJ1-1|-|TRBV6-4
TGTGCCAGCAGTCCCGATCGGGGATCGACTGAAGCTTTCTTT
CASSPDRGSTEAFF
>-|TRBJ1-2|-|TRBV10-3
TGTGCCACTTCAGGGAATAACTATGGCTACACCTTC
CATSGNNYGYTF
>-|TRBJ1-2|-|TRBV20-1
TGCAGTGCTCCCCCCGCGTTTGGCTACACCTTC
CSAPPAFGYTF
>once|TRBJ2-7|TRBD1|TRBV19
TGTGCCAGTAGTTCCGGACAGGTAGGCTACGAGCAGTACTTC
CASSSGQVGYEQYF
>-|TRBJ2-3|TRBD2|TRBV6-1
TGTGCCAGCAGTGCCTCCCGGCTAGCGGGACCCACAGATACGCAGTATTTT
CASSASRLAGPTDTQYF
>few|TRBJ1-1|-|TRBV2
TGTGCCAGCCTCCGGAGTGAGCTGAACACTGAAGCTTTCTTT
CASLRSELNTEAFF
>-|TRBJ2-5|-|TRBV5-4
TGTGCCAGCAGCTTACGAGAGACCCAGTACTTC
CASSLRETQYF
>-|TRBJ2-7|-|TRBV12-5
TGTGCTAGTGGTGTTGGGCTTCCTAGGACACCCTTCGACTACGAGCAGTACTTC
CASGVGLPRTPFDYEQYF
>-|TRBJ2-5|TRBD2|TRBV7-8
TGTGCCAGCCACGGCGGGAGTTGGGAGACCCAGTACTTC
CASHGGSWETQYF
>-|TRBJ2-7|-|TRBV18
TGTGCCAGCTCACCAGGGACGGCAGGGTACGAGCAGTACTTC
CASSPGTAGYEQYF
>-|TRBJ2-3|-|TRBV5-1
TGCGCCAGCAGCTATGGGACCTCGAGCACAGATACGCAGTATTTT
CASSYGTSSTDTQYF
>-|TRBJ2-1|TRBD1|TRBV29-1
TGCAGCGTCCCGACAGGGAGTAATGAGCAGTTCTTC
CSVPTGSNEQFF
>-|TRBJ2-7|TRBD1|TRBV28
TGTGCCACTCTGTCAGGGACAGGGTACGAGCAGTACTTC
CATLSGTGYEQYF
>-|TRBJ2-7|-|TRBV9
TGTGCCAGCAGCTGGTCCCCTAACCTCTCCTACGAGCAGTACTTC
CASSWSPNLSYEQYF
>-|TRBJ2-7|TRBD2|TRBV5-1
TGCGCCAGCAGCCTGGGGGGGATCTACGAGCAGTACTTC
CASSLGGIYEQYF
>-|TRBJ2-1|TRBD2|TRBV7-9
TGTGCCGACGAGGGACTAGCGGGAGGGAAGAGCTCCTACAATGAGCAGTTCTTC
CADEGLAGGKSSYNEQFF
>-|TRBJ1-2|-|TRBV28
TGTGCCAGCAGTTTGGGGGGGGCCCGCTCATACTATGGCTACACCTTC
CASSLGGARSYYGYTF
>-|TRBJ2-5|TRBD2|TRBV7-2
TGTGCCAGCAGCTGGGGGGCTAGCAGGATTAGCGGGAGGGTGGAGACCCAGTACTTC
CASSWGASRISGRVETQYF
>-|TRBJ1-1|-|TRBV11-2
TGTGCCAGCAGCTTAGATATTTCGGGCACTGAAGCTTTCTTT
CASSLDISGTEAFF
>-|TRBJ1-2|-|TRBV28
TGTGCCAGCAGTTTCGGGCGGTACTATGGCTACACCTTC
CASSFGRYYGYTF
>-|TRBJ2-5|TRBD2|TRBV19
TGTGCCAGTAGTCCTCAACCGGGACTAGCGGGAGTGGAGACCCAGTACTTC
CASSPQPGLAGVETQYF
>few|TRBJ1-4|-|TRBV5-4
TGTGCCAGCAGCTTGGGAGGGCCGAGGGAGAAACTGTTTTTT
CASSLGGPREKLFF
>-|TRBJ2-7|-|TRBV15
TGTGCCACCAGCAGAGTAAAAGGACACTACGAGCAGTACTTC
CATSRVKGHYEQYF